The 10 T cell receptor beta chains presented below share a single source sample, sequenced in a study of cytomegalovirus exposure and HLA in healthy donors (dated by TCRdb to about 2017). Library method: the immunoSEQ multiplex PCR assay. For the multiplex PCR, a mixture combining 60 forward primers for TCR Vbeta segments and 13 reverse primers for TCR Jbeta segments was used. TCRdb stores this immuneACCESS table with in-frame sequences only. Part of the clones is absent; in the studies checked, under half of the shortfall reflects unresolved V genes, and no reason is known for the rest. The sample profile shows around 70,000 clones; 60% to 80% of them were found once. The ten largest clones represent over 2.5% of the sample. The material sequenced was PBMCs. All receptors come from a girl between 10 and 17 years old in good health and CMV-seropositive.

The rearrangement links TRBV7-2 to TRBJ1-1; D uncertain. Germline values: CDR1 SGHTA, CDR2 FQGNSA. With 5 bases removed from V and 0 bases from J, the gap between germline ends came to 16 bases. The CDR3 extends over 16 amino acids. The CDR3 coding sequence is TGTGCCAGCAGCCTCCGGACGGGAGGGTTGAACACTGAAGCTTTCTTT. Translated, it gives CASSLRTGGLNTEAFF.

V is TRBV5-1 and J is TRBJ2-7; D remains unclear. V lost 3 bases and J lost 6, with 10 bases in between. The CDR3 totals 12 residues. Germline assignment: CDR1 SGHRS and CDR2 YFSETQ. DNA of the CDR3: TGCGCCAGCAGCTCCCAAACTCCCGAGCAGTACTTC. Protein sequence: CASSSQTPEQYF.

This sequence joins TRBV11-3 and TRBJ1-5; D unresolved. Between the trimmed V and J ends, which lost 1 base and 3 bases, there was a span of 10 bases. Looked up from germline, CDR1 is SGHNT and CDR2 is YENEEA. CDR3 length: 15 residues. CDR3 residues: CASSLGYRINQPQHF. The CDR3 DNA reads as TGTGCCAGCAGCTTAGGATACAGAATCAATCAGCCCCAGCATTTT.

The chain's CDR3 is CASSVAPGRDEKLFF. For the CDR3, the DNA is TGTGCCAGCAGCGTAGCCCCGGGGAGGGATGAAAAACTGTTTTTT. The genes are TRBV9 and TRBJ1-4; D not certain. This CDR3 contains 15 residues. V was clipped by 0 bases and J by 6 bases, with 12 bases between them. The V gene's germline CDR1 is SGDLS and CDR2 YYNGEE.

This clone came up a few times. V usage is TRBV5-4 and J usage is TRBJ2-3; the D gene is possibly TRBD1 (5 bases). CDR3 length equals 17 residues. Per germline, CDR1 SGHNT and CDR2 YYREEE (reference sequence). The V end lost 3 bases, the J end lost 0 bases, and 17 bases lay between the germline ends. Here the CDR3 DNA reads TGTGCCAGCAGCTATAAAACAGGAGAGCCTAGCACAGATACGCAGTATTTT. Protein: CASSYKTGEPSTDTQYF.

The rearrangement uses TRBV2 and TRBJ1-6, with 10 bases fitting TRBD1. The CDR3 covers 14 residues. J was trimmed by 8 bases and V by 6 bases; bases with no gene match: 4. CDR1 and CDR2 from the germline V gene are SNHLY and FYNNEI. CDR3 residues: CASRGQGLDSPLHF. For the CDR3, the DNA is TGTGCCAGCAGGGGACAGGGGCTTGATTCACCCCTCCACTTT.

CDR3 DNA: TGTGCCAGCAGGCCTCATACTACCTCTGGAAACACCATATATTTT. Translating it yields CASRPHTTSGNTIYF. The genes are TRBV28 and TRBJ1-3; D not certain. The V end was cut by 6 bases, the J end by 0 bases, with 12 bases between. CDR3 length equals 15 residues. CDR1 and CDR2 (germline): MDHEN, SYDVKM. Using reference TRBV28 and TRBJ1-3 for the parts outside the CDR3, the full variable domain is DVKVTQSSRYLVKRTGEKVFLECVQDMDHENMFWYRQDPGLGLRLIYFSYDVKMKEKGDIPEGYSVSREKKERFSLILESASTNQTSMYLCASRPHTTSGNTIYFGEGSWLTVV.

The gene calls are TRBV29-1 and TRBJ1-3, with D uncertain. Trimming took off 2 bases at V and 2 bases at J, with 4 bases between the two ends. Germline V lookup: CDR1 SQVTM, CDR2 ANQGSEA. The CDR3 is made up of 12 amino acids. As DNA, the CDR3 is TGCAGCGTTGAAAACACTGGAAACACCATATATTTT. Encoded protein: CSVENTGNTIYF.

The J gene is TRBJ2-3, the V gene TRBV14; 7 nucleotides agree with TRBD2. Trimming at V came to 9 bases and at J to 1 base, leaving 13 bases not matched to a gene. Germline V gene data show CDR1 as SGHDN and CDR2 as FVKESK. This CDR3 spans 16 amino acids. DNA for the CDR3: TGTGCCAGTGGCGGAGACCAGCGGGGACGCACAGATACGCAGTATTTT. Translated: CASGGDQRGRTDTQYF. The whole variable domain, remainder taken from reference TRBV14 and TRBJ2-3, is EAGVTQFPSHSVIEKGQTVTLRCDPISGHDNLYWYRRVMGKEIKFLLHFVKESKQDESGMPNNRFLAERTGGTYSTLKVQPAELEDSGVYFCASGGDQRGRTDTQYFGPGTRLTVL.

V gene TRBV6-1 combines with J gene TRBJ2-2; D is undetermined. Germline V gives CDR1 MNHNS, CDR2 SASEGT. This CDR3 contains 13 residues. Trimming cost V 8 bases and J 0 bases, with 7 bases left between them. DNA of the CDR3: TGTGCCAGCCTAGGCACGAACACCGGGGAGCTGTTTTTT. Protein: CASLGTNTGELFF.